The sequence of this TCR beta chain was determined in a study of blood T cell repertoires in COVID-19. Study context: Sites in the United States, Italy and Spain provided acute and convalescent COVID-19 samples. T cells, B-cell-depleted T cells, or PBMCs supplied cDNA or gDNA.

This clone was counted a single time. Seattle enrolled patients during active infection and tracked them longitudinally. Germline V gene sequence: CDR1 LNHDA, CDR2 SQIVND (reference sequence). The CDR3 totals 15 residues. J lost 0 bases, V lost 6 bases, and 5 bases had no gene match. Per the authors' pipeline: Researchers report that nucleated cell counts were estimated from reference gene primer amplification. Using immunoSEQ multiplex PCR, the repertoire was profiled, and TCRdb retains in-frame clones only, with some absent. V and J calls and clone size are those listed in that table; D and trimming were worked out from the DNA. The data contain some 140,000 clones, about 85% of them seen just once; the ten biggest clones take up approximately 0.63%.

The rearrangement uses TRBV19 and TRBJ1-3, with TRBD1 matching over 7 bases. This TCR derives from a man aged 55 to 70 with COVID-19, enrolled during active disease. The source material was peripheral blood. CDR3 in amino acids: CASRTGPSSGNTIYF. DNA for the CDR3: TGTGCCAGTAGGACAGGGCCCAGCTCTGGAAACACCATATATTTT. The whole variable domain, filled in from reference TRBV19 and TRBJ1-3, reads DGGITQSPKYLFRKEGQNVTLSCEQNLNHDAMYWYRQDPGQGLRLIYYSQIVNDFQKGDIAEGYSVSREKKESFPLTVTSAQKNPTAFYLCASRTGPSSGNTIYFGEGSWLTVV.